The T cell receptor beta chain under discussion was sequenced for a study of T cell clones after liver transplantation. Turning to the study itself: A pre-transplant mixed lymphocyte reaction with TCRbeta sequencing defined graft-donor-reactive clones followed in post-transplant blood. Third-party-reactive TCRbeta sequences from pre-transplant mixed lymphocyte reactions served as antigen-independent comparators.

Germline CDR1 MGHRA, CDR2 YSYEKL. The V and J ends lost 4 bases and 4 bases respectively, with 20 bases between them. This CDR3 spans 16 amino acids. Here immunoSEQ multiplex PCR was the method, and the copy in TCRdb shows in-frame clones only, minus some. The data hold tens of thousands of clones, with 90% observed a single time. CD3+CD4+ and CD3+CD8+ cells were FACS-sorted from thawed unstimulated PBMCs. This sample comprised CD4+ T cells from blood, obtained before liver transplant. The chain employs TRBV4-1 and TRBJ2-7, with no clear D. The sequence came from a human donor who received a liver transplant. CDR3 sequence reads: CASSPSGVSTLYEQYF. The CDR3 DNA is TGCGCCAGCAGCCCATCCGGAGTAAGTACCCTTTACGAGCAGTACTTC.